This T cell receptor beta chain was recovered during a study of shared clonotypes between healthy human individuals. TCRdb's copy holds only in-frame clones and misses some; the assay was immunoSEQ multiplex PCR. The sample yields almost 750,000 clones, roughly two thirds seen once. Germline lookup yields CDR1 MDHEN and CDR2 SYDVKM. The V end lost 8 bases, the J end lost 3 bases, and 14 bases lay between the germline ends. The CDR3 is 14 residues long. This chain connects TRBV28 to TRBJ2-1, with D unresolved. What was sequenced was memory CD4+ T cells sorted from blood. The subset: CD45RA-negative fraction. This TCR was recovered from a woman aged 25-40 years in good health. CDR3 nucleotides: TGTGCCAGCGGGCCCGTAAGTAACTACAATGAGCAGTTCTTC. Its protein is CASGPVSNYNEQFF.